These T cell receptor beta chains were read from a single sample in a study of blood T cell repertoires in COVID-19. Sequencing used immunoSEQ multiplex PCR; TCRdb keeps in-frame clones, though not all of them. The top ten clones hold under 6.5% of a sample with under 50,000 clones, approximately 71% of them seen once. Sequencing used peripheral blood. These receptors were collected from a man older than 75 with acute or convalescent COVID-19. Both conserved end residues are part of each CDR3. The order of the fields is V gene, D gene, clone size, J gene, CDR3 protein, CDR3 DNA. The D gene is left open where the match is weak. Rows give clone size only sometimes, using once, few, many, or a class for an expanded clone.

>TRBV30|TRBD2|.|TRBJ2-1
CACKREGLPSYNEQFF
TGTGCCTGCAAGCGGGAGGGCCTTCCCTCCTACAATGAGCAGTTCTTC
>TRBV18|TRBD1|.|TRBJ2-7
CASSPGQDYEQYF
TGTGCCAGCTCGCCGGGACAGGACTACGAGCAGTACTTC
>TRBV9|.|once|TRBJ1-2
CASSRGEGAYGYTF
TGTGCCAGCAGCCGGGGGGAGGGCGCCTATGGCTACACCTTC
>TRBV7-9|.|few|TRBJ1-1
CASSLGQYTEAFF
TGTGCCAGCAGCCTAGGACAATACACTGAAGCTTTCTTT
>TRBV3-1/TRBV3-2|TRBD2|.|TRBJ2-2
CASSQDLSGRGTGELFF
TGTGCCAGCAGCCAAGATCTAAGCGGGAGAGGGACCGGGGAGCTGTTTTTT
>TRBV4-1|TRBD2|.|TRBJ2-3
CASSLAGVSTDTQYF
TGCGCCAGCAGCCTAGCGGGGGTTAGCACAGATACGCAGTATTTT
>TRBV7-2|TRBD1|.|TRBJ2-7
CASSLDGATGGEGEQYF
TGTGCCAGCAGCTTAGACGGGGCTACAGGGGGCGAGGGCGAGCAGTACTTC
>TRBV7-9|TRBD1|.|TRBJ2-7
CASSYRDSYEQYF
TGTGCCAGCAGCTACCGGGACAGTTACGAGCAGTACTTC
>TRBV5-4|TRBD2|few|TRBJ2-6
CATFATSGPSGANVLTF
TGTGCCACCTTCGCGACTAGCGGCCCTTCTGGGGCCAACGTCCTGACTTTC
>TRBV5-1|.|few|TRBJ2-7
CASSFQGTYEQYF
TGCGCCAGCAGCTTTCAGGGAACCTACGAGCAGTACTTC
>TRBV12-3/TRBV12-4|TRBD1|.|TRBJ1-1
CASSIGTGGSAFF
TGTGCCAGCAGCATCGGGACAGGGGGTTCAGCTTTCTTT
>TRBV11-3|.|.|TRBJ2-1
CASSSGVGLLDEQFF
TGTGCCAGCAGCTCGGGGGTAGGGTTACTCGATGAGCAGTTCTTC
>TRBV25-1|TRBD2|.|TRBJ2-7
CASAGTRGYEQYF
TGTGCCAGCGCCGGGACTAGAGGCTACGAGCAGTACTTC
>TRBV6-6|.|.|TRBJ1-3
CASNRQASGNTIYF
TGTGCCAGCAATAGACAGGCCTCTGGAAACACCATATATTTT
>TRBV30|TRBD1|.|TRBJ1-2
CAWSPRTGFSYGYTF
TGTGCCTGGAGTCCCCGGACAGGGTTCAGCTATGGCTACACCTTC
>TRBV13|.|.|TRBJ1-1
CASSKEDRNTEAFF
TGTGCCAGCAGCAAAGAAGACAGGAACACTGAAGCTTTCTTT